What follows are 9 T cell receptor beta chains derived from one specimen sequenced in a study of regulatory T cells in long-lasting Graves disease. CDR3-region Arm-PCR and iRepertoire HTBI primers produced the TCR beta libraries. Each CDR3 protein gets one entry after TCRdb re-called the multiplex PCR reads with MiXCR. The sample holds hundreds of thousands of distinct CDR3 sequences; about 15% are singletons and the top ten take about 25%. Sample time point: newly diagnosed GD, antithyroid drugs for less than 3 months. There was RNA extracted from PBMCs, and the TCR library was made from it. The sample also formed part of further work on T cells in Graves' hyperthyroidism and ophthalmopathy.

The sample consisted of peripheral blood mononuclear cells (PBMCs), taken at new diagnosis, from a patient treated with antithyroid drugs. The receptors come from a woman aged 40 to 65 with Graves disease.

There are a few counts of this clonotype. V gene TRBV7-3 combines with J gene TRBJ2-2; D possibly uses TRBD1 or TRBD2 (5 bases each). Per germline, CDR1 SGHTA and CDR2 FQGTGA. Deletions cut 2 bases from V and 4 bases from J, with 20 bases between. The CDR3 has 18 residues. CDR3 protein: CASSLARDPKKFTGELFF. DNA of the CDR3: TGTGCCAGCAGCTTAGCCAGGGACCCAAAAAAATTCACCGGGGAGCTGTTTTTT.

This clonotype occurred many times. The chain is built from TRBV27 and TRBJ2-1; D is unclear. The V gene's germline CDR1 is MNHEY and CDR2 SMNVEV (reference sequence). The length of the CDR3 is 16 residues. V lost 7 bases, J lost 1 base, and 17 bases lay in between. The CDR3 nucleotides are TGTGCCAGCACCCATTATCAGTCGGAGTCCTACAATGAGCAGTTCTTC. Translation: CASTHYQSESYNEQFF.

This clonotype was seen a few times. V is TRBV5-1 and J is TRBJ2-5, with 7 bases aligning to TRBD2. Unmatched junction bases numbered 6, after V lost 4 bases and J lost 3 bases. Germline loops: CDR1 SGHRS, CDR2 YFSETQ. The CDR3 is 14 amino acids. This CDR3 is CASSPSLAEETQYF. CDR3 in DNA: TGCGCCAGCAGCCCGTCCCTAGCGGAAGAGACCCAGTACTTC.

Details on this clonotype: One end of the junction fails to match germline, which may point to a read error. The gene calls are TRBV6-1 and TRBJ2-5; TRBD2 aligns across 9 bases. CDR1 MNHNS and CDR2 SASEGT come from the germline V gene. The CDR3 length is 13 residues. CDR3 loop: CASGGGGEETRYF. The CDR3 DNA sequence: TGTGCCAGCGGCGGCGGGGGGGAAGAGACCCGGTACTTC.

J is TRBJ2-7 and V is TRBV12-3 or TRBV12-4; D may be TRBD2 (5 bases). V gave up 5 bases and J gave up 5 bases, with 22 bases separating them. The CDR3 is 16 residues long. CDR3 loop: CASSLSYGPRGHEQYF. The CDR3 DNA sequence: TGTGCCAGCAGTCTCTCCTATGGACCTCGAGGGCACGAGCAGTACTTC.

For this clonotype: Only one base separates this from a far larger clonotype, so it likely reflects a read error. This rearrangement joins TRBV2 to TRBJ2-5; the D gene is possibly TRBD1 (6 bases). CDR1 and CDR2 (germline): SNHLY, FYNNEI. CDR3 length equals 14 residues. The CDR3: CGSSFVGAQETQYF. CDR3 coding DNA: TGTGGCAGCAGTTTTGTGGGGGCCCAAGAGACCCAGTACTTC.

J is TRBJ2-1 and V is TRBV6-1; 13 bases agree with TRBD2. In germline, CDR1 is MNHNS, CDR2 SASEGT. This CDR3 is 17 amino acids long. V trimming: 0 bases; J trimming: 8 bases; junction bases outside the gene matches: 7. This chain's CDR3 is CASSEARTSGGLDEQFF. DNA of the CDR3: TGTGCCAGCAGTGAAGCGCGGACTAGCGGGGGATTGGATGAGCAGTTCTTC.

The V call is TRBV6-1, the J call TRBJ2-2; D is unclear. The CDR3 is 14 amino acids. The germline V gene has CDR1 MNHNS and CDR2 SASEGT. Trimming left V 7 bases short and J 3 bases short, with 12 bases between. The CDR3 loop is CASTLSLHTGELFF. For the CDR3, the DNA is TGTGCCAGCACTCTTTCCCTTCACACCGGGGAGCTGTTTTTT.

This clonotype was seen ten or more times. The chain links TRBV10-3 to TRBJ2-1, with 12 bases lining up with TRBD2. Germline V gives CDR1 ENHRY, CDR2 SYGVKD. The CDR3 covers 14 residues. Losses at the gene ends were 4 bases for V and 6 bases for J; bases not matched to a gene: 1. CDR3 nucleotide sequence: TGTGCCATCAGTGCGGGACTAGCGGGCAATGAGCAGTTCTTC. Encoded protein: CAISAGLAGNEQFF.